These 25 T cell receptor beta chains were sequenced from one sample in a study of preoperative IRX-2 immunotherapy in early breast cancer. Treatment: preoperative locoregional IRX-2 cytokine immunotherapy. The repertoire was sequenced with immunoSEQ multiplex PCR; TCRdb's copy has only in-frame clones and lacks some. The table shows around 13,000 clones, with approximately 91% occurring only once. The sample here was taken from a patient treated with IRX-2 immunotherapy. The receptors here all came from a human donor with breast cancer.

This chain joins TRBV28 and TRBJ1-1; no firm D call. Trimming took off 5 bases at V and 0 bases at J, with 13 bases between the two ends. CDR3 length equals 15 residues. Germline lookup yields CDR1 MDHEN and CDR2 SYDVKM. The CDR3 spells CASSQSANMNTEAFF. In DNA, the CDR3 is TGTGCCAGCAGTCAGAGCGCTAATATGAACACTGAAGCTTTCTTT.

This sequence joins TRBV5-4 and TRBJ1-2; 7 bases map to TRBD1. Germline CDR1 SGHNT, CDR2 YYREEE (reference sequence). With V trimmed by 5 bases and J by 4 bases, 8 bases remained unmatched. The CDR3 extends over 14 amino acids. Here the CDR3 reads CASSYTGVAYGYTF. The CDR3 DNA sequence: TGTGCCAGCAGTTATACAGGGGTTGCCTATGGCTACACCTTC.

CDR3 bases: TGTGCCAGCAGTGACTCGAGTAGCGGGGGGGCAGATACGCAGTATTTT. It codes for CASSDSSSGGADTQYF. The genes are TRBV6-4 and TRBJ2-3; 11 bases agree with TRBD2. The CDR3 is made up of 16 amino acids. J was trimmed by 4 bases and V by 0 bases; bases with no gene match: 3. Germline loops: CDR1 MRHNA, CDR2 SNTAGT.

The rearrangement uses TRBV9 and TRBJ1-4; 7 bases are shared with TRBD1. Germline V gene lookup returns CDR1 SGDLS and CDR2 YYNGEE. With 0 bases clipped from V and 4 bases from J, the junction kept 0 bases outside the gene matches. This CDR3 is 14 amino acids long. CDR3 in DNA: TGTGCCAGCAGCGTAGACAGGGGTAATGAAAAACTGTTTTTT. This encodes CASSVDRGNEKLFF.

The CDR3: CASSPGGEDTQYF. In nucleotides, the CDR3 is TGTGCCAGCTCACCAGGAGGTGAAGATACGCAGTATTTT. This sequence joins TRBV18 and TRBJ2-3; tentatively, D is TRBD2 (5 bases). The CDR3 runs 13 residues. Germline lookup yields CDR1 KGHSH and CDR2 LQKENI. V was pared by 2 bases and J by 5 bases, with 8 bases between.

In DNA, the CDR3 is TGTGCCAGCAGTGAATTTCGGACTAGCGGGGCAGATACGCAGTATTTT. This translates into CASSEFRTSGADTQYF. The V and J genes are TRBV2 and TRBJ2-3, with TRBD2 matching over 12 bases. The CDR3 consists of 16 residues. Germline V CDR1 and CDR2: SNHLY, FYNNEI. The ends lost 2 bases at V and 4 bases at J; junction bases unmatched: 4.

This clone was seen just once. The chain couples TRBV5-1 to TRBJ2-7; 8 nucleotides agree with TRBD1. CDR1 is SGHRS, CDR2 YFSETQ, per germline. This CDR3 region has 15 residues. J gave up 2 bases and V 4 bases, and 8 bases lay outside the gene matches. The DNA for the CDR3 is TGCGCCAGCAGCCCCCTCGGACAGGGCACCTACGAGCAGTACTTC. It specifies CASSPLGQGTYEQYF.

This rearrangement joins TRBV21-1 to TRBJ2-5; TRBD2, as called in the table, went unchecked against the DNA. TRBV21-1 is an annotated pseudogene. The CDR3 covers 18 residues. The CDR3 reads CASGPLGGAGPVEETQYF. In DNA, the CDR3 is TGTGCCAGCGGCCCCCTGGGGGGGGCAGGGCCGGTCGAAGAGACCCAGTACTTC.

The chain combines TRBV6-1 with TRBJ2-2; 7 nucleotides align to TRBD1. Germline V gives CDR1 MNHNS, CDR2 SASEGT. This CDR3 comprises 14 residues. V was clipped by 8 bases and J by 2 bases; unmatched bases: 5. CDR3 sequence reads: CASLQGRNTGELFF. The DNA for the CDR3 is TGTGCCAGCCTACAGGGGAGAAACACCGGGGAGCTGTTTTTT.

The gene calls are TRBV19 and TRBJ2-3; 9 bases match TRBD1. The length of the CDR3 is 15 residues. Germline assignment: CDR1 LNHDA and CDR2 SQIVND (reference sequence). V lost 9 bases and J lost 1; bases outside the gene matches: 8. Here the CDR3 reads CASGQGSQGTDTQYF. The CDR3 DNA reads as TGTGCCAGCGGACAGGGGAGTCAGGGCACAGATACGCAGTATTTT. Full variable domain (outside the CDR3, taken from reference TRBV19 and TRBJ2-3): DGGITQSPKYLFRKEGQNVTLSCEQNLNHDAMYWYRQDPGQGLRLIYYSQIVNDFQKGDIAEGYSVSREKKESFPLTVTSAQKNPTAFYLCASGQGSQGTDTQYFGPGTRLTVL.

The chain has TRBV9 and TRBJ1-3, with 8 nucleotides matching TRBD1. With 5 bases clipped from V and 3 bases from J, the junction kept 4 bases outside the gene matches. The CDR3 totals 14 residues. Per the germline V gene, CDR1 is SGDLS and CDR2 is YYNGEE. This CDR3 is CASSPGGGGNTIYF. In DNA, the CDR3 is TGTGCCAGCAGTCCAGGGGGCGGTGGAAACACCATATATTTT.

This chain joins TRBV7-9 and TRBJ2-7, with a weak D call TRBD1 (6 bases). Germline V CDR1 and CDR2: SEHNR, FQNEAQ (reference sequence). This CDR3 has 16 residues. Trimming removed 2 bases at V and 3 bases at J, with 17 bases between. The CDR3 bases are TGTGCCAGCAGCTTAAGACCGGGACAACGCTTCTACGAGCAGTACTTC. Its translation is CASSLRPGQRFYEQYF.

This clone came up once. The chain has TRBV6-1 and TRBJ1-5, with TRBD1 matching over 12 bases. The CDR3 runs to 15 residues. The germline CDR1 and CDR2 sequences are MNHNS and SASEGT. V lost 4 bases to trimming and J lost 7 bases; unmatched junction nucleotides: 5. The CDR3: CASSAGTGGRQPQHF. CDR3 coding DNA: TGTGCCAGCAGTGCCGGGACAGGGGGCAGGCAGCCCCAGCATTTT.

The V call is TRBV5-1, the J call TRBJ2-6; D call uncertain. The CDR3 is made up of 16 amino acids. V lost 0 bases and J 4 bases, leaving 11 bases between the germline ends. The germline V gene encodes CDR1 SGHRS and CDR2 YFSETQ. CDR3 DNA sequence: TGCGCCAGCAGCTTGGCCTTCGAGGTGGGGGCCAACGTCCTGACTTTC. Amino acid sequence: CASSLAFEVGANVLTF.

The rearrangement uses TRBV6-5 and TRBJ1-1; D might be TRBD1 (5 bases). Trimming shortened V by 7 bases and J by 0 bases, and 9 bases separated the two germline ends. The CDR3 runs to 13 residues. Germline V gives CDR1 MNHEY, CDR2 SVGAGI. CDR3 sequence reads: CASTKGVNTEAFF. CDR3 nucleotides: TGTGCCAGCACCAAAGGGGTGAACACTGAAGCTTTCTTT.

The CDR3 DNA reads as TGTGCCAGCTGTATCCCGGGGAGAGGTTGGAATGAGCAGTTCTTC. Amino acid sequence: CASCIPGRGWNEQFF. The chain has TRBV6-1 and TRBJ2-1; a possible D gene is TRBD2 (5 bases). The germline V and J ends were trimmed by 8 bases and 7 bases, with 21 bases remaining between them. Germline CDR1 reads MNHNS; CDR2 reads SASEGT. This CDR3 spans 15 amino acids.

This clone was recorded a few times. The rearrangement uses TRBV7-9 and TRBJ1-5; 8 nucleotides match TRBD1. Unmatched junction bases numbered 17, after V lost 4 bases and J lost 6 bases. The CDR3 spans 18 residues. Germline V gene lookup returns CDR1 SEHNR and CDR2 FQNEAQ (reference sequence). CDR3 coding DNA: TGTGCCAGCAGCTCCGGGGGGTTCGTCGGACAGGGCTCTCAGCCCCAGCATTTT. Translating it yields CASSSGGFVGQGSQPQHF.

Concerning this clone itself: This same CDR3 is encoded by further DNA sequences in the sample. This chain joins TRBV19 and TRBJ1-1; no clear D. CDR3 length: 14 amino acids. Deletions cut 1 base from V and 1 base from J, with 7 bases between. The germline CDR1 and CDR2 sequences are LNHDA and SQIVND (reference sequence). This CDR3 is CASSIGGENTEAFF. CDR3 nucleotide sequence: TGTGCCAGTAGTATAGGGGGTGAGAACACTGAAGCTTTCTTT.

The J gene is TRBJ2-5, the V gene TRBV14; the match to TRBD1 covers 11 bases. Matching the DNA end better, TRBJ2-7 makes the J call doubtful. CDR3 length: 14 residues. Germline CDR1 reads SGHDN; CDR2 reads FVKESK. The CDR3 DNA reads as TGTGCCAGCAGCTCGGACAGGGGGCTGTACGAGCAGTACTTC. This encodes CASSSDRGLYEQYF.

The chain combines TRBV27 with TRBJ1-1; D is possibly TRBD1 (6 bases). Germline V gives CDR1 MNHEY, CDR2 SMNVEV (reference sequence). Trimming stripped 0 bases from V and 6 bases from J, with 17 bases between. CDR3 length equals 16 residues. The CDR3 coding sequence is TGTGCCAGCAGTTTATCTATCTTGGGGGGGCGCCCTGAAGCTTTCTTT. Amino acids: CASSLSILGGRPEAFF.

CDR3 bases: TGTGCCAGCAGTTTACGACAGGGAGGCTATGGCTACACCTTC. This translates into CASSLRQGGYGYTF. V is TRBV28 and J is TRBJ1-2, with 7 bases fitting TRBD1. V shed 2 bases, J shed 4 bases, and the junction held 4 bases outside the gene matches. The CDR3 runs to 14 residues. CDR1 and CDR2 from the germline V gene are MDHEN and SYDVKM.

The V gene is TRBV19, the J gene TRBJ2-2; the D gene is possibly TRBD1 (6 bases). V was cut by 5 bases and J by 6 bases, with 19 bases left in between. The V gene's germline CDR1 is LNHDA and CDR2 SQIVND (reference sequence). CDR3 length equals 16 residues. DNA for the CDR3: TGTGCCAGTAGTCCACGTTACCTCGACAGGTCCGGGGAGCTGTTTTTT. It yields the protein CASSPRYLDRSGELFF.

The rearrangement joins TRBV19 to TRBJ2-2, with D unresolved. This CDR3 has 12 amino acids. Per the germline V gene, CDR1 is LNHDA and CDR2 is SQIVND (reference sequence). V lost 6 bases, J lost 8 bases, and 10 bases lay in between. Here the CDR3 reads CASSAWDGELFF. For the CDR3, the DNA is TGTGCCAGTAGCGCCTGGGATGGGGAGCTGTTTTTT.

V usage is TRBV11-1 and J usage is TRBJ2-7, with 8 nucleotides matching TRBD1. Germline trimming cut 2 bases from V and 7 bases from J; bases unmatched to any gene: 7. CDR1 and CDR2 from the germline V gene are SGHAT and FQDESV (reference sequence). This CDR3 has 14 amino acids. For the CDR3, the DNA is TGTGCCAGCAGCTTAATGGGACAGGCTCGTGAGCAGTACTTC. This encodes CASSLMGQAREQYF.

The chain is built from TRBV18 and TRBJ1-1, with D possibly TRBD1 on 6 matching bases. This CDR3 is 17 amino acids long. Trimming left V 2 bases short and J 2 bases short, with 18 bases between. Germline values: CDR1 KGHSH, CDR2 LQKENI. The CDR3 coding sequence is TGTGCCAGCTCACCATCCCGGGGGGGCTTGGGAAACACTGAAGCTTTCTTT. The encoded protein is CASSPSRGGLGNTEAFF.